This is a list of T cell receptor beta chains from one sample in a study of blood T cell repertoires in COVID-19. This table comes from immunoSEQ multiplex PCR, and its TCRdb copy is limited to in-frame clones, with some not included. The repertoire holds 70,000 or so clones, 86% seen once, with 3.9% in the top ten. The sample was peripheral blood. The source of these receptors is a man aged 70-80 years with active COVID-19. CDR3s include the opening cysteine and the closing phenylalanine or tryptophan. A D gene is named only where the DNA matches it firmly. A clone size is listed for some rows: how often the clone was seen (once, few, many), or a class if it is expanded.

j_call: TRBJ1-1
d_call: .
clone_size: .
v_call: TRBV11-3
cdr3_aa: CASSFFGERSEAFF
cdr3_nt: TGTGCCAGCAGCTTTTTTGGGGAGCGGTCTGAAGCTTTCTTT

j_call: TRBJ1-5
d_call: .
clone_size: .
v_call: TRBV5-1
cdr3_aa: CASGPWGDQPQHF
cdr3_nt: TGCGCCAGCGGCCCCTGGGGAGATCAGCCCCAGCATTTT

j_call: TRBJ2-1
d_call: TRBD2
clone_size: .
v_call: TRBV18
cdr3_aa: CASSPSSGAGESNEQFF
cdr3_nt: TGTGCCAGCTCACCATCCTCTGGGGCGGGAGAATCGAATGAGCAGTTCTTC

j_call: TRBJ2-3
d_call: TRBD2
clone_size: .
v_call: TRBV4-1
cdr3_aa: CASSRQPTSGATDTQYF
cdr3_nt: TGCGCCAGCAGCCGCCAGCCGACTAGCGGGGCGACAGATACGCAGTATTTT

j_call: TRBJ2-3
d_call: .
clone_size: .
v_call: TRBV4-3
cdr3_aa: CASSQDTSRTSGDF
cdr3_nt: TGCGCCAGCAGCCAAGATACTTCCAGGACCTCAGGGGATTTT

j_call: TRBJ2-5
d_call: TRBD2
clone_size: few
v_call: TRBV28
cdr3_aa: CASTPGGAGGGYQETQYF
cdr3_nt: TGTGCCAGCACCCCGGGGGGCGCGGGAGGGGGGTACCAAGAGACCCAGTACTTC

j_call: TRBJ1-2
d_call: .
clone_size: .
v_call: TRBV18
cdr3_aa: CASSPDSGYTF
cdr3_nt: TGTGCCAGCTCACCCGACAGCGGCTACACCTTC

j_call: TRBJ1-2
d_call: TRBD1
clone_size: few
v_call: TRBV4-2
cdr3_aa: CASSQDEGAAPYGYTF
cdr3_nt: TGTGCCAGCAGCCAAGATGAGGGGGCAGCGCCTTATGGCTACACCTTC

j_call: TRBJ1-1
d_call: .
clone_size: .
v_call: TRBV21-1
cdr3_aa: CASSGGGGTEAFF
cdr3_nt: TGTGCCAGCAGCGGGGGAGGGGGCACTGAAGCTTTCTTT

j_call: TRBJ2-2
d_call: .
clone_size: .
v_call: TRBV11-2
cdr3_aa: CASSNLGGRENTGELFF
cdr3_nt: TGTGCCAGCAGCAACCTGGGGGGGCGGGAGAACACCGGGGAGCTGTTTTTT

j_call: TRBJ2-3
d_call: .
clone_size: .
v_call: TRBV11-3
cdr3_aa: CASSLTQRAARDTQYF
cdr3_nt: TGTGCCAGCAGCTTAACCCAGCGGGCGGCCAGGGATACGCAGTATTTT

j_call: TRBJ1-2
d_call: .
clone_size: .
v_call: TRBV28
cdr3_aa: CASRPPGRPLGYTF
cdr3_nt: TGTGCCAGCAGGCCACCGGGAAGACCCCTTGGCTACACCTTC

j_call: TRBJ1-1
d_call: .
clone_size: .
v_call: TRBV6-5
cdr3_aa: CASSTPNARTEAFF
cdr3_nt: TGTGCCAGCAGTACCCCTAACGCGCGAACTGAAGCTTTCTTT

j_call: TRBJ2-1
d_call: TRBD2
clone_size: .
v_call: TRBV27
cdr3_aa: CASTASGSSYNEQFF
cdr3_nt: TGTGCCAGCACCGCGAGCGGGAGCTCCTACAATGAGCAGTTCTTC

j_call: TRBJ1-1
d_call: .
clone_size: few
v_call: TRBV10-3
cdr3_aa: CAIRAGRVDTEAFF
cdr3_nt: TGTGCCATCAGGGCAGGGAGGGTGGACACTGAAGCTTTCTTT

j_call: TRBJ2-7
d_call: TRBD1
clone_size: .
v_call: TRBV18
cdr3_aa: CASSPTTGVLYEQYF
cdr3_nt: TGTGCCAGCTCACCAACGACAGGGGTTCTCTACGAGCAGTACTTC

j_call: TRBJ2-5
d_call: TRBD2
clone_size: .
v_call: TRBV9
cdr3_aa: CASSVGALAGGETQYF
cdr3_nt: TGTGCCAGCAGCGTAGGGGCACTAGCGGGAGGGGAGACCCAGTACTTC

j_call: TRBJ2-7
d_call: TRBD2
clone_size: .
v_call: TRBV3-1/TRBV3-2
cdr3_aa: CASSQGLLAGAGSYEQYF
cdr3_nt: TGTGCCAGCAGCCAAGGTTTGCTAGCGGGAGCTGGATCCTACGAGCAGTACTTC